This passage covers 27 T cell receptor beta chains from one sample sequenced in a study of blood T cell repertoires in COVID-19 (dated by TCRdb to about 2020). Libraries came from the immunoSEQ multiplex PCR assay. Not all clones reach the TCRdb copy of this immuneACCESS table, which keeps in-frame sequences only. Checked studies attribute under half of the gap to unresolved V genes and leave the rest unexplained. The sample data list under 350,000 clones, and 89% of these were observed just once. Jointly, the top ten make up less than 2% of the sample. Specimen: PBMCs or T cells enriched from blood (not recorded which). These receptor sequences come from a woman between 40 and 55 years old who had recovered from COVID-19.

This chain uses TRBV28 with TRBJ1-1; 8 bases agree with TRBD1. Per the germline V gene, CDR1 is MDHEN and CDR2 is SYDVKM. The CDR3 runs to 14 residues. V trimming: 6 bases; J trimming: 0 bases; junction bases outside the gene matches: 3. The CDR3 DNA follows: TGTGCCAGCAGCCAGGACAGGGTGAACACTGAAGCTTTCTTT. It codes for CASSQDRVNTEAFF.

Only one count was recorded for this clone. The chain employs TRBV27 and TRBJ2-2, with a possible D match to TRBD1 (5 bases). With 6 bases removed from V and 4 bases from J, the gap between germline ends came to 18 bases. Germline loops: CDR1 MNHEY, CDR2 SMNVEV (reference sequence). CDR3 length equals 16 residues. CDR3 residues: CASRRLPQGITGELFF. The CDR3 nucleotides read TGTGCCAGCAGGCGGTTACCTCAGGGCATCACCGGGGAGCTGTTTTTT.

Worth noting for this clone: Other DNA sequences in the same sample also yield this CDR3. The chain joins TRBV30 to TRBJ1-1, with 11 bases lining up with TRBD1. Germline CDR1 GTSNPN, CDR2 SVGIG (reference sequence). The CDR3 spans 12 residues. Unmatched junction bases numbered 0, after V lost 1 base and J lost 8 bases. DNA for the CDR3: TGTGCCTGGAGTGGGACAGGGGGCGAAGCTTTCTTT. Its translation is CAWSGTGGEAFF.

The chain is built from TRBV2 and TRBJ1-2, with D unclear. The CDR3 consists of 14 residues. Germline CDR1 is SNHLY and CDR2 is FYNNEI. With 4 bases removed from V and 0 bases from J, the gap between germline ends came to 9 bases. The CDR3 sequence is CASSVVRPNYGYTF. For the CDR3, the DNA is TGTGCCAGCAGTGTTGTCAGGCCTAACTATGGCTACACCTTC.

This clone was observed once. This chain uses TRBV18 with TRBJ2-1, with 8 bases identical to TRBD2. V shed 1 base, J shed 6 bases, and the junction held 5 bases outside the gene matches. CDR1 is KGHSH and CDR2 is LQKENI in the germline V gene. The CDR3 is made up of 15 amino acids. CDR3 amino acids: CASSPLPRGGNEQFF. The CDR3 DNA reads as TGTGCCAGCTCACCACTCCCCCGGGGGGGCAATGAGCAGTTCTTC.

The rearrangement joins TRBV4-1 to TRBJ2-2; 10 bases are a match to TRBD1. Germline CDR1 is MGHRA and CDR2 is YSYEKL. The CDR3 length is 17 residues. The ends lost 2 bases at V and 5 bases at J; junction bases unmatched: 8. The CDR3 DNA reads TGCGCCAGCAGCCAACTTGACAGGGGGCGCGGGACCGGGGAGCTGTTTTTT. As protein: CASSQLDRGRGTGELFF.

Of note for this clone: This specimen includes other DNA sequences encoding the same CDR3. The chain carries TRBV20-1 and TRBJ1-1; D is unresolved. Germline-derived CDR1 and CDR2 are DFQATT and SNEGSKA (reference sequence). V shed 6 bases and J shed 1 base, with 9 bases lying between them. This CDR3 is built from 12 residues. This CDR3 is CSASSGNTEAFF. CDR3 bases: TGCAGTGCCAGTTCGGGGAACACTGAAGCTTTCTTT.

The J gene is TRBJ2-7, the V gene TRBV5-1; TRBD2 is a possible D gene (6 bases). This CDR3 comprises 14 residues. V lost 0 bases and J lost 4, with 11 bases in between. Germline-derived CDR1 and CDR2 are SGHRS and YFSETQ. The CDR3 loop reads CASSLEAGGYEQYF. CDR3 DNA sequence: TGCGCCAGCAGCTTGGAAGCAGGAGGGTACGAGCAGTACTTC.

This chain connects TRBV5-1 to TRBJ1-2; TRBD1 agrees at 9 bases. Germline V gene data show CDR1 as SGHRS and CDR2 as YFSETQ. V lost 1 base and J lost 2; bases outside the gene matches: 6. This CDR3 is 16 amino acids long. As DNA, the CDR3 is TGCGCCAGCAGCTTGACGGGACAGGGAATGAACTATGGCTACACCTTC. This translates into CASSLTGQGMNYGYTF. Together with reference TRBV5-1 and TRBJ1-2, the CDR3 gives the full variable domain: KAGVTQTPRYLIKTRGQQVTLSCSPISGHRSVSWYQQTPGQGLQFLFEYFSETQRNKGNFPGRFSGRQFSNSRSEMNVSTLELGDSALYLCASSLTGQGMNYGYTFGSGTRLTVV.

V and J are TRBV5-1 and TRBJ1-1; 12 bases are a match to TRBD1. The CDR3 extends over 21 amino acids. V gave up 1 base and J gave up 0 bases; unmatched junction bases: 16. The germline gives CDR1 SGHRS, CDR2 YFSETQ. In DNA form, the CDR3 reads TGCGCCAGCAGCTTGTGGGTCGGGACAGGGGGCGGCAAACCCCTGAACACTGAAGCTTTCTTT. Translating gives CASSLWVGTGGGKPLNTEAFF.

The chain has TRBV2 and TRBJ2-7; D unresolved. CDR3 length: 13 amino acids. Looked up from germline, CDR1 is SNHLY and CDR2 is FYNNEI. The V gene lost 2 bases and the J gene lost 3 bases, with 8 bases spanning the gap. In DNA form, the CDR3 reads TGTGCCAGCAGTGAAAATATCGGCTACGAGCAGTACTTC. Translation gives CASSENIGYEQYF.

This clone was observed once. The CDR3 nucleotides are TGCGCCAGCAGCCAAGATTATTGGACTATGCGAAAACTGTTTTTT. This sequence encodes CASSQDYWTMRKLFF. The V gene is TRBV4-1, the J gene TRBJ1-4, with D unclear. Germline CDR1 MGHRA, CDR2 YSYEKL. Trimming took 0 bases from V and 10 from J, leaving 15 bases between them. This CDR3 is built from 15 residues.

The J gene is TRBJ2-1, the V gene TRBV7-2, with 9 positions matching TRBD2. This CDR3 is built from 16 residues. V trimming: 3 bases; J trimming: 4 bases; junction bases outside the gene matches: 7. Germline V gives CDR1 SGHTA, CDR2 FQGNSA. In DNA form, the CDR3 reads TGTGCCAGCAGCTTCCAGCGGGGGGTAGGGTACAATGAGCAGTTCTTC. The encoded protein is CASSFQRGVGYNEQFF.

V gene TRBV5-1 combines with J gene TRBJ2-5, with D tentatively TRBD1 (5 bases). Trimming took 6 bases from V and 7 from J, leaving 28 bases between them. This CDR3 region has 17 residues. Germline CDR1 reads SGHRS; CDR2 reads YFSETQ. This CDR3 is CASKPDSGNPRTRTQYF. CDR3 in DNA: TGCGCCAGCAAACCCGACAGTGGGAACCCACGCACACGGACCCAGTACTTC. The whole variable domain, filled in from reference TRBV5-1 and TRBJ2-5, reads KAGVTQTPRYLIKTRGQQVTLSCSPISGHRSVSWYQQTPGQGLQFLFEYFSETQRNKGNFPGRFSGRQFSNSRSEMNVSTLELGDSALYLCASKPDSGNPRTRTQYFGPGTRLLVL.

V gene TRBV7-9 combines with J gene TRBJ1-2; tentative D call: TRBD1 (6 bases). Germline V gene lookup returns CDR1 SEHNR and CDR2 FQNEAQ (reference sequence). This CDR3 has 13 residues. The V end lost 5 bases, the J end lost 8 bases, and 15 bases lay between the germline ends. CDR3 amino acids: CASSPQGGIGYTF. The CDR3 DNA is TGTGCCAGCAGCCCTCAAGGGGGAATCGGCTACACCTTC.

This clone was recorded a few times. The rearrangement uses TRBV3-1 (or the pseudogene TRBV3-2) and TRBJ1-2; 10 positions match TRBD1. J gave up 8 bases and V 1 base, and 10 bases lay outside the gene matches. Germline CDR1 is LGHDT and CDR2 is YNNKEL (reference sequence). The CDR3 runs to 16 residues. The DNA for the CDR3 is TGTGCCAGCAGCCAAGGGGGGAGACAGGGGGCTGGCGGCTACACCTTC. It translates to CASSQGGRQGAGGYTF.

The chain links TRBV5-1 to TRBJ1-5; 11 bases agree with TRBD1. Germline CDR1 SGHRS, CDR2 YFSETQ. Trimming at V came to 3 bases and at J to 4 bases, leaving 3 bases not matched to a gene. The CDR3 is made up of 15 amino acids. The CDR3 nucleotides read TGCGCCAGCAGCTGGGGGACAGGGGGAAATCAGCCCCAGCATTTT. Translating gives CASSWGTGGNQPQHF.

The J gene is TRBJ1-2, the V gene TRBV7-2; tentative D call: TRBD1 (6 bases). CDR1 and CDR2 from the germline V gene are SGHTA and FQGNSA. V dropped 2 bases and J dropped 0 bases, with 10 bases sitting between them. This CDR3 contains 15 residues. Written as DNA, the CDR3 is TGTGCCAGCAGCTTATACAGGGAATCTAACTATGGCTACACCTTC. Protein: CASSLYRESNYGYTF.

The chain has TRBV7-2 and TRBJ2-3; D possibly corresponds to TRBD2 (5 bases). Germline CDR1 SGHTA, CDR2 FQGNSA. The CDR3 is 16 amino acids. The germline V and J ends were trimmed by 2 bases and 9 bases, with 21 bases remaining between them. CDR3 DNA: TGTGCCAGCAGCTTAATGAGCGGACCGGCCTTGGGCACGCAGTATTTT. As protein: CASSLMSGPALGTQYF.

The rearrangement joins TRBV27 to TRBJ2-5; unclear D gene. This CDR3 comprises 13 residues. V lost 5 bases and J 4 bases, leaving 11 bases between the germline ends. CDR1 is MNHEY, CDR2 SMNVEV, per germline (reference sequence). CDR3 sequence (DNA): TGTGCCAGCAGTGGTAGAACTTTAGAGACCCAGTACTTC. Protein: CASSGRTLETQYF.

Notes on this clone: Other DNA sequences in this specimen translate into the identical CDR3. This chain uses TRBV18 with TRBJ2-7; 9 nucleotides align to TRBD1. CDR3 length equals 14 residues. V trimming: 2 bases; J trimming: 6 bases; junction bases outside the gene matches: 5. Germline V gene data show CDR1 as KGHSH and CDR2 as LQKENI. The CDR3 spells CASSPGQGSGEQYF. DNA of the CDR3: TGTGCCAGCTCACCAGGACAGGGGAGCGGCGAGCAGTACTTC. Variable domain in full (rest from reference TRBV18 and TRBJ2-7): NAGVMQNPRHLVRRRGQEARLRCSPMKGHSHVYWYRQLPEEGLKFMVYLQKENIIDESGMPKERFSAEFPKEGPSILRIQQVVRGDSAAYFCASSPGQGSGEQYFGPGTRLTVT.

V is TRBV19 and J is TRBJ1-4, with no clear D. Trimming took off 6 bases at V and 1 base at J, with 15 bases between the two ends. This CDR3 has 16 residues. From germline, CDR1 is LNHDA and CDR2 SQIVND (reference sequence). The CDR3 protein is CASSVPSFGTNEKLFF. CDR3 in DNA: TGTGCCAGTAGCGTCCCGAGTTTCGGAACTAATGAAAAACTGTTTTTT.

CDR3 in amino acids: CASSLMGQGTVYTF. The CDR3 bases are TGTGCCAGCAGCTTAATGGGACAGGGGACCGTTTACACCTTC. The chain links TRBV7-9 to TRBJ1-2; TRBD1 agrees at 10 bases. The V and J ends lost 2 bases and 11 bases, in that order; junction bases with no gene match: 8. The CDR3 runs to 14 residues. CDR1 is SEHNR and CDR2 is FQNEAQ in the germline V gene (reference sequence).

This rearrangement joins TRBV6-2 or TRBV6-3 to TRBJ2-7, with TRBD1 as a possible D gene (6 bases). Per the germline V gene, CDR1 is MNHEY and CDR2 is SVGEGT. V was clipped by 6 bases and J by 2 bases, with 17 bases between them. This CDR3 comprises 15 residues. The CDR3 here is CASSPRAGVPYEQYF. The CDR3, as DNA: TGTGCCAGCAGCCCGCGGGCAGGGGTCCCCTACGAGCAGTACTTC.

In DNA, the CDR3 is TGTGCCAGCAGCTTACTAGGGGGCGCAAGGACCGGGGAGCTGTTTTTT. Encoded protein: CASSLLGGARTGELFF. This chain connects TRBV11-3 to TRBJ2-2, with TRBD1 identical over 7 bases. The germline gives CDR1 SGHNT, CDR2 YENEEA. The junction had 8 bases not matched to a gene; V was cut back by 2 bases and J by 5 bases. The CDR3 spans 16 residues. Complete variable domain (other parts from reference TRBV11-3 and TRBJ2-2): EAGVVQSPRYKIIEKKQPVAFWCNPISGHNTLYWYLQNLGQGPELLIRYENEEAVDDSQLPKDRFSAERLKGVDSTLKIQPAELGDSAVYLCASSLLGGARTGELFFGEGSRLTVL.

To note about this clone: The sample carries other DNA sequences with the same CDR3. The chain links TRBV15 to TRBJ1-6, with D perhaps TRBD1 (5 bases). V lost 0 bases and J 10 bases, leaving 16 bases between the germline ends. The CDR3 consists of 16 residues. Germline loops: CDR1 LNHNV, CDR2 YYDKDF (reference sequence). The DNA for the CDR3 is TGTGCCACCAGCAGAGACTCCGGGGCGGAGGGATCACCCCTCCACTTT. It codes for CATSRDSGAEGSPLHF.

The sample holds a few counts of this clone. The V call is TRBV5-1, the J call TRBJ1-1, with 8 bases lining up with TRBD1. Trimming cost V 2 bases and J 4 bases; bases outside gene matches: 10. This CDR3 contains 16 residues. Germline CDR1 and CDR2: SGHRS and YFSETQ. CDR3 nucleotide sequence: TGCGCCAGCAGCTTCTTACCGACAGGGGAGGGCACTGAAGCTTTCTTT. Protein sequence: CASSFLPTGEGTEAFF.